The 4 T cell receptor beta chains presented below share a single source sample, sequenced in a study of Tregs in tolerant kidney transplant recipients. Only in-frame clones appear in the TCRdb table, and some are missing; sequencing was by immunoSEQ multiplex PCR. Its clone listing holds approximately 52,000 clones. Source: CD4+ T cells from blood, taken before the transplant. The source is a human donor who received a combined kidney and bone marrow transplant.

Of note for this clone: The read ends 3 residues before the CDR3 terminus; that terminus is restored from the germline J gene. The J gene is TRBJ2-4, the V gene TRBV2; D not certain. The V gene's germline CDR1 is SNHLY and CDR2 FYNNEI. This CDR3 spans 15 amino acids. Deletions cut 2 bases from V and 0 bases from J, with 8 bases between. The DNA read from the CDR3 is TGTGCCAGCAGTGAAATGGCCGTAGCCAAAAACATT. Translated: CASSEMAVAKNI. The entire CDR3 protein reads CASSEMAVAKNIQYF.

Worth noting for this clone: The sequence runs out 3 residues before the end of the CDR3; the remainder is reconstructed from the germline J gene. The rearrangement uses TRBV5-1 and TRBJ2-1; TRBD1 is a possible D gene (5 bases). This CDR3 is 14 amino acids long. In germline, CDR1 is SGHRS, CDR2 YFSETQ. Trimming took 0 bases from V and 2 from J, leaving 6 bases between them. Partial CDR3 DNA: TGCGCCAGCAGCTTGGTACAGGCCTACAATGAG. Residues: CASSLVQAYNE. The CDR3 in full is CASSLVQAYNEQFF.

To note about this clone: The read is 3 residues too short to cover the CDR3 end, so that end is filled in from the germline J gene. This chain joins TRBV5-1 and TRBJ2-1; perhaps TRBD1 as D (5 bases). The length of the CDR3 is 14 residues. Germline V gene data show CDR1 as SGHRS and CDR2 as YFSETQ. V dropped 4 bases and J dropped 4 bases, with 12 bases sitting between them. The CDR3 DNA, read in part, is TGCGCCAGCAGCCCCCCGACAGCATACAATGAG. It encodes CASSPPTAYNE. The CDR3 reads in full as CASSPPTAYNEQFF. Full variable domain (outside the CDR3, taken from reference TRBV5-1 and TRBJ2-1): KAGVTQTPRYLIKTRGQQVTLSCSPISGHRSVSWYQQTPGQGLQFLFEYFSETQRNKGNFPGRFSGRQFSNSRSEMNVSTLELGDSALYLCASSPPTAYNEQFFGPGTRLTVL.

Worth noting for this clone: Read coverage stops 3 residues before the CDR3 terminus; the germline J gene supplies the remainder. V and J are TRBV7-3 and TRBJ1-1; D is ambiguous. The CDR3 spans 17 residues. Germline V gene sequence: CDR1 SGHTA, CDR2 FQGTGA. V was cut by 0 bases and J by 1 base, with 15 bases left in between. CDR3 sequence reads: CASSLTFAIRGNTEAFF. The covered CDR3 bases are TGTGCCAGCAGCTTAACGTTTGCCATCCGAGGGAACACTGAA.